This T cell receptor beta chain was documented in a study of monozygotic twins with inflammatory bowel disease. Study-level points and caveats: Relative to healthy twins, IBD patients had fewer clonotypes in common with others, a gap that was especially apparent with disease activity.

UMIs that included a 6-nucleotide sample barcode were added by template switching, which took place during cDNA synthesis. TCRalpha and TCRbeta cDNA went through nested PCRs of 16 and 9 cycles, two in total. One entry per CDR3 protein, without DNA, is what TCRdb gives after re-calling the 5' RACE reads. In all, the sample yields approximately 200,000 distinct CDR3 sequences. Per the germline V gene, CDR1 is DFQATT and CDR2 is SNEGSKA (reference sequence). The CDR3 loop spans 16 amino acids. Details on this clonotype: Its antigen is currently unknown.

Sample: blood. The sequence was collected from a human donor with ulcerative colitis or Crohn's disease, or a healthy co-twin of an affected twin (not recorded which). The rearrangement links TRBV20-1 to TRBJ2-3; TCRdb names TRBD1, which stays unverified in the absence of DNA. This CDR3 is CSATLRGQGRTDTQYF.